A selection of T cell receptor beta chains follows, all from one sample in a study of beta chain features in type 1 diabetes. Here immunoSEQ multiplex PCR was the method, and the copy in TCRdb shows in-frame clones only, minus some. The data contain about 47,000 clones, roughly 40% of them seen just once; the ten biggest clones take up more than 0.1%. The sample was stem cell memory CD4+ T cells from blood. All receptors come from a man aged 25 to 40 with type 1 diabetes. CDR3s include the opening cysteine and the closing phenylalanine or tryptophan. D genes are given only for firm matches. Size tells how often a clone was seen (once, few, many) or the class of an expanded clone, and some rows leave it out.

cdr3_aa	cdr3_nt	clone_size	d_call	v_call	j_call
CASSPLGETQYF	TGTGCCAGCAGTCCCCTAGGAGAGACCCAGTACTTC	.	.	TRBV27	TRBJ2-5
CASSHVGGAYEQYF	TGTGCCAGCAGCCATGTAGGCGGCGCCTACGAGCAGTACTTC	.	.	TRBV14	TRBJ2-7
CASSLLSGNTIYF	TGTGCCAGCTCACTACTCTCTGGAAACACCATATATTTT	.	.	TRBV18	TRBJ1-3
CSVGLLAGYEQFF	TGCAGCGTTGGATTACTAGCTGGGTATGAGCAGTTCTTC	once	.	TRBV29-1	TRBJ2-1
CASSPPLGLNSGANVLTF	TGTGCCAGCAGCCCCCCTCTGGGGCTGAACTCTGGGGCCAACGTCCTGACTTTC	few	.	TRBV7-9	TRBJ2-6
CASSERTDTQYF	TGTGCCAGTAGTGAACGGACAGATACGCAGTATTTT	.	.	TRBV19	TRBJ2-3
CATSRDRRPRQEETQYF	TGTGCCACCAGCAGAGATCGGCGTCCGCGACAGGAAGAGACCCAGTACTTC	.	.	TRBV15	TRBJ2-5
CASSGGASGRNEQFF	TGTGCCAGCAGTGGTGGAGCTAGCGGGAGAAATGAGCAGTTCTTC	.	TRBD2	TRBV6-1	TRBJ2-1
CASSLTSGRSSGWFF	TGTGCCAGCAGCTTGACTAGCGGGAGATCATCGGGGTGGTTCTTC	few	TRBD2	TRBV7-2	TRBJ2-1
CASSVAPGTRGAQYF	TGTGCCAGCAGCGTAGCGCCCGGGACCAGGGGGGCCCAGTACTTC	.	.	TRBV9	TRBJ2-5
CASSAYSGAGADTQYF	TGTGCCAGCAGCGCCTATAGCGGGGCGGGTGCAGATACGCAGTATTTT	.	TRBD2	TRBV9	TRBJ2-3
CASSQDRGREKLFF	TGTGCCAGCAGCCAGGACAGGGGGCGGGAAAAACTGTTTTTT	.	TRBD1	TRBV7-2	TRBJ1-4
CASSLRGLATDTQYF	TGTGCCAGCAGTTTAAGGGGCCTAGCGACAGATACGCAGTATTTT	.	.	TRBV27	TRBJ2-3
CASTPGQKYQPQHF	TGTGCCAGTACCCCCGGACAGAAATATCAGCCCCAGCATTTT	.	.	TRBV6-6	TRBJ1-5
CASSLEPGAAGANVLTF	TGTGCCAGCAGCTTAGAACCAGGCGCCGCGGGGGCCAACGTCCTGACTTTC	.	.	TRBV7-2	TRBJ2-6
CASSSSSGSYSYNEQFF	TGTGCCAGCAGCTCAAGTAGCGGGAGTTATTCGTACAATGAGCAGTTCTTC	.	TRBD2	TRBV9	TRBJ2-1
CASSMGQGEDTQYF	TGTGCCAGTAGTATGGGCCAGGGTGAAGATACGCAGTATTTT	few	.	TRBV19	TRBJ2-3
CASRDNSYEQYF	TGTGCCAGCAGGGACAACTCCTACGAGCAGTACTTC	.	.	TRBV2	TRBJ2-7
CASTGGDFYEQYF	TGCGCCAGCACCGGGGGGGACTTCTACGAGCAGTACTTC	.	TRBD2	TRBV5-1	TRBJ2-7
CASSEQGFHEQYF	TGCGCCAGCAGCGAACAGGGCTTCCACGAGCAGTACTTC	.	.	TRBV5-1	TRBJ2-7
CASSQESSGRPLGTQYF	TGCGCCAGCAGCCAAGAGTCAAGCGGGAGGCCCTTAGGGACCCAGTACTTC	.	TRBD2	TRBV4-3	TRBJ2-5
CASRVSGKGQFF	TGTGCCAGCAGGGTTAGCGGGAAAGGGCAGTTCTTC	.	TRBD2	TRBV2	TRBJ2-1
CASSARTGQETQYF	TGTGCCAGCAGCGCACGGACAGGGCAAGAGACCCAGTACTTC	.	TRBD1	TRBV9	TRBJ2-5
CASSPPGTSYNEQFF	TGCGCCAGCAGCCCCCCCGGGACATCTTACAATGAGCAGTTCTTC	few	.	TRBV4-1	TRBJ2-1
CASSQGGTGNIQYF	TGTGCCAGCAGTCAGGGCGGGACTGGAAACATTCAGTACTTC	.	.	TRBV28	TRBJ2-4
CASSPSSANEKLFF	TGCGCCAGCAGCCCTTCCTCGGCTAATGAAAAACTGTTTTTT	many	.	TRBV23-1	TRBJ1-4
CASRLQGVETQYF	TGTGCCAGCAGACTACAGGGGGTAGAGACCCAGTACTTC	few	TRBD1	TRBV28	TRBJ2-5
CASSSSGSSYNEQFF	TGCGCCAGCAGCTCTAGCGGAAGCTCCTACAATGAGCAGTTCTTC	.	TRBD2	TRBV5-1	TRBJ2-1
CASSPWDTSSYEQYF	TGTGCCAGCTCACCGTGGGACACCAGCTCCTACGAGCAGTACTTC	.	.	TRBV18	TRBJ2-7
CASSLAGTGGEQYF	TGTGCCAGCAGCCTCGCCGGGACAGGGGGCGAGCAGTACTTC	few	TRBD1	TRBV7-2	TRBJ2-7
CASSGQVVGTQYF	TGTGCCAGCAGTGGACAGGTAGTTGGGACCCAGTACTTC	few	TRBD1	TRBV6-5	TRBJ2-5
CASSPSGANVLTF	TGTGCCAGCAGCCCCTCGGGGGCCAACGTCCTGACTTTC	.	.	TRBV7-2	TRBJ2-6
CASRLWSTTGELFF	TGTGCCAGCAGGTTATGGAGTACCACCGGGGAGCTGTTTTTT	.	.	TRBV7-9	TRBJ2-2
CASSPQGVTTGELFF	TGTGCCAGCTCACCACAAGGGGTTACCACCGGGGAGCTGTTTTTT	.	.	TRBV18	TRBJ2-2
CASSLLAGAQFF	TGTGCCAGCAGTTTACTAGCGGGAGCGCAGTTCTTC	.	TRBD2	TRBV28	TRBJ2-1
CASKSTGGPEQYF	TGTGCCAGCAAGTCGACAGGTGGACCCGAGCAGTACTTC	.	.	TRBV27	TRBJ2-7
CSVELNDRVENTIYF	TGCAGCGTTGAGCTTAACGACAGGGTAGAAAACACCATATATTTT	.	TRBD1	TRBV29-1	TRBJ1-3
CASSEEGNTGELFF	TGCGCCAGCAGCGAAGAGGGCAACACCGGGGAGCTGTTTTTT	.	.	TRBV5-1	TRBJ2-2
CASSLETFKETQYF	TGCGCCAGCAGCTTGGAAACTTTTAAAGAGACCCAGTACTTC	.	.	TRBV5-1	TRBJ2-5
CASSSRTGGSRNYGYTF	TGTGCCAGCAGTTCACGGACAGGGGGCTCACGTAACTATGGCTACACCTTC	.	TRBD1	TRBV28	TRBJ1-2